This T cell receptor beta chain is drawn from a study of blood T cell repertoires in COVID-19. The germline gives CDR1 GTSNPN, CDR2 SVGIG (reference sequence). The CDR3 consists of 12 residues. Details on this clone: Germline and junction disagree at one end, which may indicate a read error.

Repertoires were generated with immunoSEQ multiplex PCR, while TCRdb's copy carries only in-frame clones and drops some. Counted here are more than 200,000 clones, about 87% occurring once; the ten biggest clones make up roughly 5%. The source is a woman aged 55-69 years with COVID-19, enrolled during active disease. Specimen: peripheral blood. The gene calls are TRBV30 and TRBJ1-2, with D uncertain. The CDR3 loop reads CAWSKVEGRAIF. The CDR3 DNA reads TGTGCCTGGAGTAAAGTCGAGGGCCGGGCAATCTTC.